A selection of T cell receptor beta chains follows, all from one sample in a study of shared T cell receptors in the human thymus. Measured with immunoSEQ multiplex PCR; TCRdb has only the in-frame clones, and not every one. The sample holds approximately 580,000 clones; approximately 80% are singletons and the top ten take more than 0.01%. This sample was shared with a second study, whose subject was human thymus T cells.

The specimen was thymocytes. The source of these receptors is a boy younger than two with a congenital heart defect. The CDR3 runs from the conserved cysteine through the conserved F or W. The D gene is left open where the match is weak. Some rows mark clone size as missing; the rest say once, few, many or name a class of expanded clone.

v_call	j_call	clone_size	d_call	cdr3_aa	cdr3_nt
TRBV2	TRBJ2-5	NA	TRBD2	CASRVGTSGRPGETQYF	TGTGCCAGCAGAGTAGGGACTAGCGGGAGGCCGGGGGAGACCCAGTACTTC
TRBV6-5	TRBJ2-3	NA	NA	CASKVSLSTDTQYF	TGTGCCAGCAAAGTTAGTCTGAGCACAGATACGCAGTATTTT
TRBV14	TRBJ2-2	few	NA	CASSQGGEATGELFF	TGTGCCAGCAGCCAAGGGGGAGAGGCCACCGGGGAGCTGTTTTTT
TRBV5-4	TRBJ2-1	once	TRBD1	CASSLAGGNNEQFF	TGTGCCAGCAGCTTAGCAGGGGGTAACAATGAGCAGTTCTTC
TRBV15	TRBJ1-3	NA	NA	CATSGQTGRNSGNTIYF	TGTGCCACCAGCGGTCAAACAGGGCGCAACTCTGGAAACACCATATATTTT
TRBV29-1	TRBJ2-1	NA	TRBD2	CSVEPERLAGDSDEQFF	TGCAGCGTTGAACCGGAAAGACTAGCGGGAGACTCGGATGAGCAGTTCTTC
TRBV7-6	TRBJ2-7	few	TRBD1	CASSLSGQGDRYEQYF	TGTGCCAGCAGCTTATCGGGACAGGGGGACAGGTACGAGCAGTACTTC
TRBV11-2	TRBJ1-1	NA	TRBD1	CASSLFVTGGDTFF	TGTGCCAGCAGCTTATTCGTAACAGGGGGTGATACTTTCTTT
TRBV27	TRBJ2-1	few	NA	CASRSRWESSYNEQFF	TGTGCCAGCAGGTCCCGGTGGGAGAGCTCCTACAATGAGCAGTTCTTC
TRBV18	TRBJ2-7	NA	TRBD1	CASSTGTGSYEQYF	TGTGCCAGCTCAACCGGGACAGGGTCCTACGAGCAGTACTTC
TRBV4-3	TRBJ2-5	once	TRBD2	CASSQEGSQRGQETQYF	TGCGCCAGCAGCCAAGAGGGGAGTCAGCGGGGCCAAGAGACCCAGTACTTC
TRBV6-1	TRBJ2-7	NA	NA	CASHRAGQPYEQYF	TGTGCCAGCCACCGGGCGGGACAGCCCTACGAGCAGTACTTC
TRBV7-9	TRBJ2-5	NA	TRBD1	CASSLGQVVQETQYF	TGTGCCAGCAGCTTGGGACAGGTTGTTCAAGAGACCCAGTACTTC
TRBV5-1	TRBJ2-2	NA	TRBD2	CASSPGLSGSGELFF	TGCGCCAGCAGCCCGGGACTATCGGGCTCCGGGGAGCTGTTTTTT
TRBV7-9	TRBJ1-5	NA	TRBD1	CASSPLPDRSQPQHF	TGTGCCAGCAGCCCTCTACCGGACAGGTCTCAGCCCCAGCATTTT
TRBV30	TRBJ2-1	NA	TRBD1	CAWSPRTGASYNEQFF	TGTGCCTGGAGTCCCCGGACAGGGGCATCCTACAATGAGCAGTTCTTC
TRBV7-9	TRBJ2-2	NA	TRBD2	CASSSPDQRGITGELFF	TGTGCCAGCAGCTCCCCGGACCAGCGGGGAATCACCGGGGAGCTGTTTTTT
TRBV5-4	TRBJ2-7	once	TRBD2	CASSALGPRLAGDEQYF	TGTGCCAGCAGCGCCCTCGGGCCCCGACTAGCGGGAGACGAGCAGTACTTC
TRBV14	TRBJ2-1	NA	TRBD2	CASSQEEGTRGVEGEQFF	TGTGCCAGCAGCCAAGAGGAAGGGACTAGAGGGGTGGAGGGTGAGCAGTTCTTC
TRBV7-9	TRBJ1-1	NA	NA	CASSPGHPGDTEAFF	TGTGCCAGCAGCCCAGGACACCCTGGGGACACTGAAGCTTTCTTT
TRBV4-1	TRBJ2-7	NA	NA	CASSQDGRYEQYF	TGCGCCAGCAGCCAAGATGGGCGCTACGAGCAGTACTTC
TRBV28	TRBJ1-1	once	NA	CASSRVSEAFF	TGTGCCAGCAGTCGGGTATCTGAAGCTTTCTTT
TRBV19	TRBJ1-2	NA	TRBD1	CASSERQGSIEQGALYGYTF	TGTGCCAGTAGTGAACGCCAAGGAAGCATCGAACAGGGGGCATTATATGGCTACACCTTC
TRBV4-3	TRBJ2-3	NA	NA	CASSQHGRGTDTQYF	TGCGCCAGCAGCCAACACGGGAGAGGCACAGATACGCAGTATTTT
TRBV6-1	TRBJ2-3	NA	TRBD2	CASSEAIKAGASTDTQYF	TGTGCCAGCAGTGAAGCGATAAAAGCGGGAGCTAGCACAGATACGCAGTATTTT
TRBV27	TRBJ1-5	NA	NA	CASSSTPQDNGNQPQHF	TGTGCCAGCAGTTCCACCCCCCAGGATAATGGCAATCAGCCCCAGCATTTT
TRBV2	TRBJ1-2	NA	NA	CASSEGKRAASYGYTF	TGTGCCAGCAGTGAAGGGAAGAGGGCCGCTTCCTATGGCTACACCTTC
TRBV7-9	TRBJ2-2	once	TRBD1	CASSLPPGGNTGELFF	TGTGCCAGCAGCTTACCCCCAGGGGGCAACACCGGGGAGCTGTTTTTT